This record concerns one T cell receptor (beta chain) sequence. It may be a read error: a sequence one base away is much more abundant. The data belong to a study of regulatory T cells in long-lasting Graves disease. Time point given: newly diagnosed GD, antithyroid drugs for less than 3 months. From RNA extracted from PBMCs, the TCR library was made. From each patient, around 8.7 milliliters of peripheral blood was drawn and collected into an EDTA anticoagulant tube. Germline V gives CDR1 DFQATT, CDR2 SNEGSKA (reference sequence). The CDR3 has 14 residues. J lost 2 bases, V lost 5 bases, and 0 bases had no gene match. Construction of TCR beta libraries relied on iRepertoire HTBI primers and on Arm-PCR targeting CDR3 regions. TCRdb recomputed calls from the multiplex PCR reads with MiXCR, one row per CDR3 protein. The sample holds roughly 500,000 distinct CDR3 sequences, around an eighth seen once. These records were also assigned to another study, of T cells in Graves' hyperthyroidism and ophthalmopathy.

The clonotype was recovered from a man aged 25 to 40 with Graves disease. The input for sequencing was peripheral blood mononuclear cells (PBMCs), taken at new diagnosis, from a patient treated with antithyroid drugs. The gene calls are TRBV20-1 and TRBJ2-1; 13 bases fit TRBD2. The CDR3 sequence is CSAGLAGAYNEQFF. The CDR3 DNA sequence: TGCAGTGCTGGACTAGCGGGAGCCTACAATGAGCAGTTCTTC.